This T cell receptor (beta chain) is drawn from a study of blood T cell repertoires in COVID-19. Study-level information: From T cells, B-cell-depleted T cells, or PBMCs came the material, which was cDNA or gDNA.

In the study's own analysis: Amplification with reference gene primers provided the estimates of nucleated cell counts. Only in-frame clones appear in the TCRdb table, and some are missing; sequencing was by immunoSEQ multiplex PCR. The DNA gave D and trimming, while V, J and clone size come from that table. Of roughly 55,000 clones in the sample, approximately 82% were seen once. This TCR came from a man older than 75 with acute or convalescent COVID-19. The specimen was peripheral blood.

Here the CDR3 DNA reads TGCAGTGCTAGTTTGGCTAGCGGGGGCTTGGGATACAATGAGCAGTTCTTC. Its protein is CSASLASGGLGYNEQFF. The J gene is TRBJ2-1, the V gene TRBV20-1, with TRBD2 matching over 10 bases. Germline-derived CDR1 and CDR2 are DFQATT and SNEGSKA (reference sequence). The CDR3 runs 17 residues. Unmatched junction bases numbered 12, after V lost 3 bases and J lost 4 bases.